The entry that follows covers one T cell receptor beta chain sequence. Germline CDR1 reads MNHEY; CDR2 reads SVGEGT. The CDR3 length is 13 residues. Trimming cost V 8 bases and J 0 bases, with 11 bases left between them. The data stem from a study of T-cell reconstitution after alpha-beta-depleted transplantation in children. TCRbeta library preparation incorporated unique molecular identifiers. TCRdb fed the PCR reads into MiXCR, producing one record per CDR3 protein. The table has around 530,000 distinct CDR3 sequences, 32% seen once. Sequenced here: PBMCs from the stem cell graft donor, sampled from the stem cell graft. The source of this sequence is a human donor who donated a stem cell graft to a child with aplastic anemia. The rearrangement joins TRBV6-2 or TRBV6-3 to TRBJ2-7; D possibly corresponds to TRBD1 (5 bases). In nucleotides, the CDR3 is TGTGCCAGCGACAGCGATAGCTCCTACGAGCAGTACTTC. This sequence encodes CASDSDSSYEQYF.